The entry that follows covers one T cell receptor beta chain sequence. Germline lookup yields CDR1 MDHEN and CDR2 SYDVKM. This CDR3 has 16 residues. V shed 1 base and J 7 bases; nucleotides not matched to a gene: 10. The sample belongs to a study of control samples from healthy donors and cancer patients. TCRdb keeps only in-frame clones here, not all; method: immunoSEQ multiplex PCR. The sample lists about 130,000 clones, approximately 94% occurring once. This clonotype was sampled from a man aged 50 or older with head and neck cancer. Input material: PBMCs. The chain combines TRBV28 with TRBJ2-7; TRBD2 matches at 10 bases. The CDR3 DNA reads TGTGCCAGCAGTTTATTGTCCAGCGGGGGGGATCAGGAGCAGTACTTC. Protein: CASSLLSSGGDQEQYF. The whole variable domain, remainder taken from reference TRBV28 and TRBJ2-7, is DVKVTQSSRYLVKRTGEKVFLECVQDMDHENMFWYRQDPGLGLRLIYFSYDVKMKEKGDIPEGYSVSREKKERFSLILESASTNQTSMYLCASSLLSSGGDQEQYFGPGTRLTVT.